The clone carrying this T cell receptor (beta chain) appeared a single time. Its cognate antigen is unknown. The data derive from a study of CD8+ T cells in alopecia areata. Study in general: A regimen of oral tofacitinib, 5 to 10 mg twice daily, was given to treated patients. Study outcomes and limitations: More clonal than normal scalp was lesional scalp, particularly alopecia totalis/universalis.

Isolated RNA was reverse transcribed into cDNA used as the sequencing template. Generated by immunoSEQ multiplex PCR, the TCRdb table keeps only in-frame clones and is missing some. The repertoire includes fewer than 250,000 clones, 60% of them detected once, and 1% sits in the top ten. This CDR3 has 14 amino acids. The germline CDR1 and CDR2 sequences are SNHLY and FYNNEI. The V end lost 9 bases, the J end lost 2 bases, and 13 bases lay between the germline ends. Treatment described: oral pan-JAK inhibitor, 5-10 mg twice daily. Researchers took lesional scalp punch biopsies and peripheral blood from people who were alopecia areata patients.

This sequence was found in a human donor with alopecia areata. The sequences come from CD4+ T cells sorted from blood, collected at week 24, from a patient treated with tofacitinib. This chain connects TRBV2 to TRBJ2-2; a weak D match, TRBD2 (5 bases). The CDR3 loop reads CARGQDYNTGELFF. The CDR3 nucleotides are TGTGCCAGGGGCCAAGACTATAACACCGGGGAGCTGTTTTTT.